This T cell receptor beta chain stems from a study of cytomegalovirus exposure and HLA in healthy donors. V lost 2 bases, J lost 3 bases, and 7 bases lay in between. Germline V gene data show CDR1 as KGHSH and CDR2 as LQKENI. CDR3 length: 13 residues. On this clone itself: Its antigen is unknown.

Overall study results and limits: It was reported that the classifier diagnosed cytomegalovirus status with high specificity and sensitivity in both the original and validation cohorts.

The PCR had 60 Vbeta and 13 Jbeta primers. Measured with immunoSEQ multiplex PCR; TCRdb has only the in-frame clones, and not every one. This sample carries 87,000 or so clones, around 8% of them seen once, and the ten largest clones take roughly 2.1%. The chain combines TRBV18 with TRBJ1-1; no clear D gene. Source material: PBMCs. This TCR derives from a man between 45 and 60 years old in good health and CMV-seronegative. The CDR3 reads CASSPVGDTEAFF. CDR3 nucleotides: TGTGCCAGCTCACCAGTAGGAGACACTGAAGCTTTCTTT.